This T cell receptor beta chain came from a study of identical twins' blood T cells. The donors were healthy female monozygous twins, three pairs in total. The three twin pairs were reared together, likely meeting the same infections. TCRdb independently ran MiXCR on the 5' RACE reads; one entry per CDR3 protein. The top ten hold about 5% of the sample, which has roughly 1,200 distinct CDR3 sequences, approximately 80% seen once. Study-wide results and caveats: Shared CDR3 clonotype counts tracked mainly the product of cloneset sizes. Twin similarity might stem from environmental factors, not only genetics.

Concerning this clonotype: Its antigen is unidentified.

CDR1 LNHDA and CDR2 SQIVND come from the germline V gene (reference sequence). The CDR3 extends over 15 amino acids. The V and J ends lost 2 bases and 1 base respectively, with 11 bases between them. The rearrangement links TRBV19 to TRBJ1-1; D unclear. Sample: PBMCs. The clonotype was recovered from a woman aged 18 to 55 in good health. The chain's CDR3 is CASSIIEDGNTEAFF. Here the CDR3 DNA reads TGTGCCAGTAGTATAATAGAGGATGGGAACACTGAAGCTTTCTTT.